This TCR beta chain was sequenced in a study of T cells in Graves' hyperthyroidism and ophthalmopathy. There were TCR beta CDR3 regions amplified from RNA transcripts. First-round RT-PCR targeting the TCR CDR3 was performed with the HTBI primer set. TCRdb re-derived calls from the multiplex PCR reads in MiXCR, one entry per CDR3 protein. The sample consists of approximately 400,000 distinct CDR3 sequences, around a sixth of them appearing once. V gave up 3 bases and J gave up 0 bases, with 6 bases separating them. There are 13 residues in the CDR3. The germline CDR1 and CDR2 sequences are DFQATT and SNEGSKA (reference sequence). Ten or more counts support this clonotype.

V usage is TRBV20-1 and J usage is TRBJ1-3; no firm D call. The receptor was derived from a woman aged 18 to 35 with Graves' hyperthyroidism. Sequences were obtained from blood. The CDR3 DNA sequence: TGCAGTGCTAGGAAAGTCTCTGGAAACACCATATATTTT. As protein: CSARKVSGNTIYF.